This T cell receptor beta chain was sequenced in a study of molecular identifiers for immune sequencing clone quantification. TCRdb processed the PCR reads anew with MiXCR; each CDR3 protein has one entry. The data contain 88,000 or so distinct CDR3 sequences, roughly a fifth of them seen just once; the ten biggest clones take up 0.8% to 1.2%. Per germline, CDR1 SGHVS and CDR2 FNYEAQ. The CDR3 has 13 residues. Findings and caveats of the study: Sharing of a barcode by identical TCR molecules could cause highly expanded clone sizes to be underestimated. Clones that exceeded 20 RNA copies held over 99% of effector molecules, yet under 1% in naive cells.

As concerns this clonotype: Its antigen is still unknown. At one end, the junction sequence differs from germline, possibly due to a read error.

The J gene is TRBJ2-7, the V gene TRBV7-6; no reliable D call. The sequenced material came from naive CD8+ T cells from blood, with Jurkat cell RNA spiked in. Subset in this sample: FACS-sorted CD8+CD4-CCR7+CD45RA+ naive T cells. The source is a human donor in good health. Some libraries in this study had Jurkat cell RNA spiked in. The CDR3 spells CTSSYGVDYEQYF. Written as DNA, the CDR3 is TGTACCAGCAGCTACGGAGTGGATTACGAGCAGTACTTC.